This is a list of T cell receptor beta chains from one sample in a study of blood T cell repertoires in COVID-19. This table comes from immunoSEQ multiplex PCR, and its TCRdb copy is limited to in-frame clones, with some not included. The table records over 200,000 clones, 85% to 90% of them present only once. The sequencing input was peripheral blood. The source is a man older than 75 with acute or convalescent COVID-19. CDR3s include the opening cysteine and the closing phenylalanine or tryptophan. The order of the fields is J gene, V gene, clone size, D gene, CDR3 protein, CDR3 DNA. A D gene is named only where the DNA matches it firmly. Clone size, where shown, is once, few, many, or a class for clones that have expanded.

j_gene: TRBJ1-4
v_gene: TRBV6-5
abundance: NA
d_gene: NA
CDR3aa: CASSLGTPDNEKLFF
CDR3nt: TGTGCCAGCAGTCTCGGGACTCCGGACAATGAAAAACTGTTTTTT

j_gene: TRBJ1-2
v_gene: TRBV5-1
abundance: NA
d_gene: NA
CDR3aa: CASSLFSMDAGDGYTF
CDR3nt: TGCGCCAGCAGCTTGTTTTCTATGGATGCAGGGGACGGCTACACCTTC

j_gene: TRBJ2-3
v_gene: TRBV11-2
abundance: NA
d_gene: TRBD1
CDR3aa: CASSLEGTGGGPDTQYF
CDR3nt: TGTGCCAGCAGCTTAGAGGGGACAGGGGGCGGGCCAGATACGCAGTATTTT

j_gene: TRBJ1-4
v_gene: TRBV5-1
abundance: NA
d_gene: NA
CDR3aa: CASSFLNEKLFF
CDR3nt: TGCGCCAGCAGCTTCCTTAATGAAAAACTGTTTTTT

j_gene: TRBJ2-5
v_gene: TRBV11-3
abundance: NA
d_gene: TRBD1
CDR3aa: CASSLGQGGETQYF
CDR3nt: TGTGCCAGCAGCTTAGGACAGGGCGGGGAGACCCAGTACTTC

j_gene: TRBJ1-2
v_gene: TRBV11-3
abundance: NA
d_gene: NA
CDR3aa: CASSLGGWTDNNYGYTF
CDR3nt: TGTGCCAGCAGCTTAGGAGGGTGGACAGATAATAACTATGGCTACACCTTC

j_gene: TRBJ2-7
v_gene: TRBV24-1
abundance: NA
d_gene: TRBD1
CDR3aa: CATGQGNSYEQYF
CDR3nt: TGTGCCACCGGACAGGGGAATTCCTACGAGCAGTACTTC

j_gene: TRBJ2-1
v_gene: TRBV20-1
abundance: NA
d_gene: TRBD1
CDR3aa: CSASQGEDYNEQFF
CDR3nt: TGCAGTGCTAGTCAGGGGGAAGATTACAATGAGCAGTTCTTC

j_gene: TRBJ1-4
v_gene: TRBV30
abundance: NA
d_gene: NA
CDR3aa: CAWTGASNEKLFF
CDR3nt: TGTGCCTGGACAGGGGCCTCTAATGAAAAACTGTTTTTT

j_gene: TRBJ2-7
v_gene: TRBV27
abundance: NA
d_gene: TRBD2
CDR3aa: CASTRSGTAYEQYF
CDR3nt: TGTGCCAGCACCCGGAGCGGGACCGCCTACGAGCAGTACTTC

j_gene: TRBJ1-3
v_gene: TRBV11-3
abundance: NA
d_gene: TRBD1
CDR3aa: CASSSTGTGVGNTIYF
CDR3nt: TGTGCCAGCAGCTCTACCGGGACAGGGGTCGGAAACACCATATATTTT

j_gene: TRBJ2-3
v_gene: TRBV10-3
abundance: NA
d_gene: TRBD2
CDR3aa: CAISESASGTHTQYF
CDR3nt: TGTGCCATCAGTGAGTCTGCTAGCGGGACACATACGCAGTATTTT

j_gene: TRBJ1-5
v_gene: TRBV19
abundance: NA
d_gene: NA
CDR3aa: CASSTHGGSNQPQHF
CDR3nt: TGTGCCAGTAGTACCCACGGGGGGAGCAATCAGCCCCAGCATTTT

j_gene: TRBJ1-5
v_gene: TRBV7-2
abundance: NA
d_gene: NA
CDR3aa: CASSLAQGGQPQHF
CDR3nt: TGTGCCAGCAGCTTAGCTCAGGGAGGTCAGCCCCAGCATTTT

j_gene: TRBJ2-3
v_gene: TRBV5-8
abundance: NA
d_gene: NA
CDR3aa: CASSFDASDTQYF
CDR3nt: TGTGCCAGCAGCTTCGATGCGTCAGATACGCAGTATTTT

j_gene: TRBJ2-2
v_gene: TRBV4-3
abundance: NA
d_gene: TRBD1
CDR3aa: CASSHHARDRSAGELFF
CDR3nt: TGCGCCAGCAGCCACCACGCCCGGGACAGGTCCGCCGGGGAGCTGTTTTTT

j_gene: TRBJ1-2
v_gene: TRBV7-9
abundance: NA
d_gene: NA
CDR3aa: CASSLSEGFGFGYGYTF
CDR3nt: TGTGCCAGCAGCTTATCAGAGGGTTTTGGGTTTGGCTATGGCTACACCTTC

j_gene: TRBJ2-7
v_gene: TRBV29-1
abundance: few
d_gene: NA
CDR3aa: CSGYGTTAPYEQYF
CDR3nt: TGCAGCGGGTACGGGACAACGGCCCCCTACGAGCAGTACTTC

j_gene: TRBJ2-2
v_gene: TRBV6-2/TRBV6-3
abundance: NA
d_gene: TRBD1
CDR3aa: CASSSALDRGGGTGELFF
CDR3nt: TGTGCCAGCAGTTCGGCCCTTGACAGGGGCGGAGGGACCGGGGAGCTGTTTTTT

j_gene: TRBJ2-2
v_gene: TRBV5-1
abundance: NA
d_gene: NA
CDR3aa: CASSFGAGGTGELFF
CDR3nt: TGCGCCAGCAGCTTCGGAGCGGGCGGTACCGGGGAGCTGTTTTTT

j_gene: TRBJ2-3
v_gene: TRBV7-9
abundance: NA
d_gene: NA
CDR3aa: CASSATSTTDTQYF
CDR3nt: TGTGCCAGCAGCGCAACTAGCACCACAGATACGCAGTATTTT

j_gene: TRBJ2-5
v_gene: TRBV18
abundance: NA
d_gene: NA
CDR3aa: CASSRASNQETQYF
CDR3nt: TGTGCCAGCTCACGCGCGTCTAACCAAGAGACCCAGTACTTC

j_gene: TRBJ2-1
v_gene: TRBV7-5
abundance: NA
d_gene: NA
CDR3aa: CVRVGGRHFYNEQFF
CDR3nt: TGTGTCAGAGTTGGCGGGAGGCATTTCTACAATGAGCAGTTCTTC

j_gene: TRBJ2-1
v_gene: TRBV27
abundance: few
d_gene: NA
CDR3aa: CASSSLALTYNEQFF
CDR3nt: TGTGCCAGCAGTTCCCTAGCGCTCACCTACAATGAGCAGTTCTTC

j_gene: TRBJ1-2
v_gene: TRBV7-8
abundance: NA
d_gene: NA
CDR3aa: CASSFAGDYGYTF
CDR3nt: TGTGCCAGCAGCTTCGCAGGGGACTATGGCTACACCTTC

j_gene: TRBJ1-1
v_gene: TRBV11-3
abundance: NA
d_gene: NA
CDR3aa: CASSLDGAGAEAFF
CDR3nt: TGTGCCAGCAGCTTAGATGGGGCCGGAGCTGAAGCTTTCTTT

j_gene: TRBJ1-3
v_gene: TRBV4-2
abundance: few
d_gene: NA
CDR3aa: CASSQEGFRHNLGNTIYF
CDR3nt: TGTGCCAGCAGCCAAGAGGGCTTTCGACACAATCTTGGAAACACCATATATTTT

j_gene: TRBJ2-1
v_gene: TRBV28
abundance: NA
d_gene: NA
CDR3aa: CASKGHSYNEQFF
CDR3nt: TGTGCCAGCAAAGGACATTCCTACAATGAGCAGTTCTTC

j_gene: TRBJ1-5
v_gene: TRBV19
abundance: few
d_gene: NA
CDR3aa: CASSMGGGFARPQHF
CDR3nt: TGTGCCAGTAGTATGGGAGGGGGGTTCGCGAGACCCCAGCATTTT

j_gene: TRBJ2-2
v_gene: TRBV5-6
abundance: NA
d_gene: NA
CDR3aa: CASSLYSPSGAGELFF
CDR3nt: TGTGCCAGCAGCTTGTATTCTCCATCGGGTGCCGGGGAGCTGTTTTTT

j_gene: TRBJ1-3
v_gene: TRBV9
abundance: NA
d_gene: NA
CDR3aa: CASSVATAGASGNTIYF
CDR3nt: TGTGCCAGCAGCGTAGCTACCGCGGGGGCGTCTGGAAACACCATATATTTT

j_gene: TRBJ1-6
v_gene: TRBV4-3
abundance: NA
d_gene: NA
CDR3aa: CASSQGQTNSPLHF
CDR3nt: TGCGCCAGCAGCCAAGGACAGACTAATTCACCCCTCCACTTT

j_gene: TRBJ2-2
v_gene: TRBV25-1
abundance: NA
d_gene: NA
CDR3aa: CASSSQGNTGELFF
CDR3nt: TGTGCCAGCAGTAGTCAGGGTAACACCGGGGAGCTGTTTTTT

j_gene: TRBJ2-5
v_gene: TRBV24-1
abundance: NA
d_gene: NA
CDR3aa: CATSDLGGGQETQYF
CDR3nt: TGTGCCACCAGTGATTTAGGGGGGGGACAAGAGACCCAGTACTTC

j_gene: TRBJ2-1
v_gene: TRBV7-3
abundance: few
d_gene: NA
CDR3aa: CASSQQISSYNEQFF
CDR3nt: TGTGCCAGCAGTCAACAGATTAGCTCCTACAATGAGCAGTTCTTC

j_gene: TRBJ2-7
v_gene: TRBV30
abundance: NA
d_gene: NA
CDR3aa: CAWSTQGAEEQYF
CDR3nt: TGTGCCTGGAGTACCCAGGGTGCTGAGGAGCAGTACTTC

j_gene: TRBJ1-5
v_gene: TRBV20-1
abundance: NA
d_gene: TRBD1
CDR3aa: CSASPGQGLISNQPQHF
CDR3nt: TGCAGTGCTAGTCCGGGACAGGGATTAATTAGCAATCAGCCCCAGCATTTT

j_gene: TRBJ1-4
v_gene: TRBV6-5
abundance: NA
d_gene: NA
CDR3aa: CASSPSLTTNEKLFF
CDR3nt: TGTGCCAGCAGCCCCTCCCTTACAACTAATGAAAAACTGTTTTTT

j_gene: TRBJ2-5
v_gene: TRBV6-5
abundance: once
d_gene: NA
CDR3aa: CASSSRTYETQYF
CDR3nt: TGTGCCAGCAGTTCGAGGACATATGAGACCCAGTACTTC

j_gene: TRBJ2-7
v_gene: TRBV16
abundance: NA
d_gene: NA
CDR3aa: CASSLQGYEQYF
CDR3nt: TGTGCCAGCAGCTTACAGGGTTACGAGCAGTACTTC

j_gene: TRBJ1-4
v_gene: TRBV19
abundance: NA
d_gene: NA
CDR3aa: CASSIGTGYGEKLFF
CDR3nt: TGTGCCAGTAGTATAGGAACAGGGTACGGTGAAAAACTGTTTTTT

j_gene: TRBJ2-7
v_gene: TRBV27
abundance: NA
d_gene: TRBD1
CDR3aa: CASASGTGTYEQYF
CDR3nt: TGTGCCAGCGCTTCCGGGACAGGGACATACGAGCAGTACTTC

j_gene: TRBJ1-1
v_gene: TRBV11-2
abundance: NA
d_gene: NA
CDR3aa: CASSAQTVRTEAFF
CDR3nt: TGTGCCAGCAGCGCTCAGACGGTGCGGACTGAAGCTTTCTTT

j_gene: TRBJ1-1
v_gene: TRBV28
abundance: once
d_gene: NA
CDR3aa: CASTNGRVNTEAFF
CDR3nt: TGTGCCAGCACCAATGGCAGGGTGAACACTGAAGCTTTCTTT

j_gene: TRBJ1-6
v_gene: TRBV5-8
abundance: NA
d_gene: NA
CDR3aa: CAGTGGPYNSPLHF
CDR3nt: TGTGCCGGCACCGGGGGACCCTATAATTCACCCCTCCACTTT

j_gene: TRBJ2-7
v_gene: TRBV19
abundance: NA
d_gene: NA
CDR3aa: CASSWRVESYEQYF
CDR3nt: TGTGCCAGTAGTTGGCGGGTAGAGTCCTACGAGCAGTACTTC

j_gene: TRBJ2-3
v_gene: TRBV18
abundance: once
d_gene: TRBD2
CDR3aa: CASSPPRIAGRKDTQYF
CDR3nt: TGTGCCAGCTCACCACCGAGGATAGCGGGCAGGAAGGATACGCAGTATTTT

j_gene: TRBJ1-5
v_gene: TRBV10-3
abundance: NA
d_gene: TRBD1
CDR3aa: CATNPTGINQPQHF
CDR3nt: TGTGCCACCAACCCGACAGGGATTAATCAGCCCCAGCATTTT

j_gene: TRBJ1-1
v_gene: TRBV12-3/TRBV12-4
abundance: NA
d_gene: NA
CDR3aa: CASRVSNTEAFF
CDR3nt: TGTGCCAGCCGCGTCTCGAACACTGAAGCTTTCTTT

j_gene: TRBJ1-5
v_gene: TRBV19
abundance: once
d_gene: TRBD1
CDR3aa: CASSFTGDSNQPQHF
CDR3nt: TGTGCCAGTAGTTTCACAGGGGATAGCAATCAGCCCCAGCATTTT

j_gene: TRBJ1-1
v_gene: TRBV6-5
abundance: NA
d_gene: NA
CDR3aa: CASKRQVTEAFF
CDR3nt: TGTGCCAGCAAGCGACAGGTCACTGAAGCTTTCTTT

j_gene: TRBJ2-5
v_gene: TRBV30
abundance: NA
d_gene: NA
CDR3aa: CAWSGRRETQYF
CDR3nt: TGTGCCTGGAGTGGTCGTCGGGAGACCCAGTACTTC

j_gene: TRBJ2-1
v_gene: TRBV5-1
abundance: NA
d_gene: NA
CDR3aa: CASSGQTAYNEQFF
CDR3nt: TGCGCCAGCAGCGGACAGACGGCCTACAATGAGCAGTTCTTC

j_gene: TRBJ1-5
v_gene: TRBV27
abundance: NA
d_gene: TRBD1
CDR3aa: CASRNRGGQPQHF
CDR3nt: TGTGCCAGCAGGAACAGGGGTGGACAGCCCCAGCATTTT

j_gene: TRBJ2-3
v_gene: TRBV10-3
abundance: NA
d_gene: NA
CDR3aa: CAISGIQEGTGTDTQYF
CDR3nt: TGTGCCATCAGTGGGATCCAGGAGGGGACGGGCACAGATACGCAGTATTTT

j_gene: TRBJ1-1
v_gene: TRBV2
abundance: NA
d_gene: TRBD1
CDR3aa: CASSRDREAFF
CDR3nt: TGTGCCAGCAGCCGGGACAGGGAAGCTTTCTTT